One and the same sample provided the 9 T cell receptor beta chains below, sequenced in a study of OX40 agonist ivuxolimab in advanced cancers. The data were produced by immunoSEQ multiplex PCR, yet TCRdb's version contains in-frame clones alone and is incomplete. The table shows approximately 47,000 clones, with 87% occurring only once. This material consisted of CD4+ or CD8+ T cells sorted from blood, taken in a trial of the OX40 agonist ivuxolimab. These receptors originate from an adult with an advanced solid tumor such as melanoma, head and neck, liver or kidney cancer.

This clone came up once. The chain employs TRBV28 and TRBJ2-3; D gene ambiguous. V shed 3 bases and J shed 12 bases, with 10 bases lying between them. Germline V gene data show CDR1 as MDHEN and CDR2 as SYDVKM. This CDR3 contains 11 residues. The CDR3 DNA is TGTGCCAGCAGTTTTTCCATCCCACAGTATTTT. Protein: CASSFSIPQYF. The whole variable domain, filled in from reference TRBV28 and TRBJ2-3, reads DVKVTQSSRYLVKRTGEKVFLECVQDMDHENMFWYRQDPGLGLRLIYFSYDVKMKEKGDIPEGYSVSREKKERFSLILESASTNQTSMYLCASSFSIPQYFGPGTRLTVL.

This chain links TRBV11-2 with TRBJ2-3, with TRBD2 matching over 10 bases. Germline CDR1 is SGHAT and CDR2 is FQNNGV. V gave up 5 bases and J gave up 6 bases; unmatched junction bases: 14. The CDR3 spans 17 residues. The CDR3 bases are TGTGCCAGCAGCCCCGCCCCCTCTAGCGGGAGAGAGGATACGCAGTATTTT. Its protein is CASSPAPSSGREDTQYF.

This clone is a singleton in its sample. V usage is TRBV5-1 and J usage is TRBJ1-3; D possibly corresponds to TRBD1 (5 bases). This CDR3 contains 15 residues. Germline-derived CDR1 and CDR2 are SGHRS and YFSETQ. Trimming cost V 1 base and J 0 bases, with 8 bases left between them. The CDR3 coding sequence is TGCGCCAGCAGCTTGTGGACATCCTCTGGAAACACCATATATTTT. It specifies CASSLWTSSGNTIYF. Supplemented by reference TRBV5-1 and TRBJ1-3, the full variable domain reads KAGVTQTPRYLIKTRGQQVTLSCSPISGHRSVSWYQQTPGQGLQFLFEYFSETQRNKGNFPGRFSGRQFSNSRSEMNVSTLELGDSALYLCASSLWTSSGNTIYFGEGSWLTVV.

The chain has TRBV25-1 and TRBJ2-5, with D tentatively TRBD2 (5 bases). The germline CDR1 and CDR2 sequences are MGHDK and SYGVNS. The CDR3 has 12 amino acids. Between the trimmed V and J ends, which lost 4 bases and 5 bases, there was a span of 8 bases. The CDR3 DNA reads as TGTGCCAGCAGTGGCGTAGCGGAGACCCAGTACTTC. Its translation: CASSGVAETQYF.

The chain carries TRBV5-1 and TRBJ2-3; 7 nucleotides line up with TRBD1. Germline V CDR1 and CDR2: SGHRS, YFSETQ. The CDR3 sequence is 16 residues long. The trim removed 0 bases at V and 3 bases at J, leaving 7 bases unmatched. CDR3 protein: CASSLGGGEWTDTQYF. The CDR3 DNA sequence: TGCGCCAGCAGCTTGGGAGGGGGCGAATGGACAGATACGCAGTATTTT.

This clone has more than one count but fewer than ten. CDR3 DNA sequence: TGTGCCAGCAGCCCACCTCGGGGGGAAGCTGAAGCTTTCTTT. Encoded protein: CASSPPRGEAEAFF. The J gene is TRBJ1-1, the V gene TRBV7-9; D perhaps matches TRBD1 (5 bases). CDR3 length equals 14 residues. Trimming took off 5 bases at V and 6 bases at J, with 16 bases between the two ends. Germline V gene lookup returns CDR1 SEHNR and CDR2 FQNEAQ (reference sequence). Full variable domain (outside the CDR3, taken from reference TRBV7-9 and TRBJ1-1): DTGVSQNPRHKITKRGQNVTFRCDPISEHNRLYWYRQTLGQGPEFLTYFQNEAQLEKSRLLSDRFSAERPKGSFSTLEIQRTEQGDSAMYLCASSPPRGEAEAFFGQGTRLTVV.

The rearrangement links TRBV6-5 to TRBJ1-2, with D perhaps TRBD1 (5 bases). The CDR3 totals 13 residues. The germline CDR1 and CDR2 sequences are MNHEY and SVGAGI. V was trimmed by 2 bases and J by 8 bases, leaving 12 bases between them. CDR3 loop: CASSYSQGWGYTF. The CDR3 coding sequence is TGTGCCAGCAGTTACAGCCAGGGATGGGGCTACACCTTC.

The chain uses TRBV15 and TRBJ2-7; D is perhaps TRBD2 (6 bases). CDR1 is LNHNV, CDR2 YYDKDF, per germline (reference sequence). The CDR3 has 14 amino acids. The V end lost 3 bases, the J end lost 5 bases, and 14 bases lay between the germline ends. DNA of the CDR3: TGTGCCACCAGCAGCCCCTCGGGGGTTGACGAGCAGTACTTC. Its translation is CATSSPSGVDEQYF.

This chain joins TRBV7-9 and TRBJ2-7; weak D call: TRBD2 (5 bases). Germline V gives CDR1 SEHNR, CDR2 FQNEAQ (reference sequence). The CDR3 runs to 14 residues. The germline V and J ends were trimmed by 5 bases and 5 bases, with 16 bases remaining between them. CDR3 in amino acids: CASSTTPSGNEQYF. The CDR3 bases are TGTGCCAGCAGCACAACCCCCTCGGGGAACGAGCAGTACTTC.